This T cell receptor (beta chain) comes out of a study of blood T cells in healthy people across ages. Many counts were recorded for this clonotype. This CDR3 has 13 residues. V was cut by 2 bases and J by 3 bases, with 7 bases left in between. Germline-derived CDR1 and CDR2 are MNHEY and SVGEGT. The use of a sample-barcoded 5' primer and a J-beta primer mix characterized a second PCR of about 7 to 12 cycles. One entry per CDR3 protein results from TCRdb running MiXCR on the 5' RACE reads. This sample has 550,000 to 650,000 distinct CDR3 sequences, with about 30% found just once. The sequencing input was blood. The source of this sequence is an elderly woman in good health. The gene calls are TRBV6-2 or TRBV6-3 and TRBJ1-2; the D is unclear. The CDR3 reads CASSYGQDYGYTF. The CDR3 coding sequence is TGTGCCAGCAGTTACGGGCAGGACTATGGCTACACCTTC.